This T cell receptor (beta chain) was sequenced for a study of radiation and T cells in renal cell carcinoma. Time point denoted: blood 4 weeks post-SBRT, at nephrectomy. Treatment in this sample: 15 Gy SBRT to primary tumor, nephrectomy 4 weeks later. Clear cell pathology was present in this patient's renal cell carcinoma. Method: immunoSEQ multiplex PCR; TCRdb's copy keeps in-frame clones and lacks some. The data hold tens of thousands of clones, with approximately 80% observed a single time. This sequence originates from a man aged 60 to 75 with renal cell carcinoma. The sample was blood, taken from a patient whose treatment included radiotherapy and nephrectomy.

The DNA of the CDR3 is TGTGCCAGCAGCTCTTCCGGGACTAGCGGGGGGGCCGGATTCTTC. It yields the protein CASSSSGTSGGAGFF. The chain recombines TRBV7-2 with TRBJ2-1; 16 bases line up with TRBD2. Per germline, CDR1 SGHTA and CDR2 FQGNSA. This CDR3 has 15 residues. V lost 4 bases and J lost 16; bases outside the gene matches: 10.